The clone carrying this T cell receptor (beta chain) was recorded many times. Its antigen is as yet unknown. CDR1 is LGHNT and CDR2 is FRNRAP in the germline V gene. The CDR3 spans 16 residues. The V gene end was trimmed by 4 bases and the J gene end by 7 bases; junction bases not matched to a gene: 8. These data originate in a study of CD8+CD57+ T cells in acquired aplastic anemia. Study background: DNA from sorted CD4+ and CD8+ cells averaged roughly 3.4 ug. Points from the study as a whole: Patients and controls had in common fewer than 30 CD8+ CDR3 sequences.

Template material for TCR beta VDJ and CDR3 profiling consisted of genomic DNA. In TCRdb, the reads were re-called with MiXCR into one record per CDR3 protein. Here the sample spans a few hundred thousand distinct CDR3 sequences, around 60% being singletons. The sequence derives from a human donor with severe aplastic anemia or a healthy control (not recorded which). This rearrangement joins TRBV12-5 to TRBJ1-6; 9 positions match TRBD1. Sequenced input: sorted CD4+, CD8+, or CD8+CD57+ T cells (not recorded which) from PBMCs. CDR3 region: CASGSITGTGNSPLHF. In DNA, the CDR3 is TGTGCTAGTGGTTCCATTACCGGGACAGGGAATTCACCCCTCCACTTT. Using reference TRBV12-5 and TRBJ1-6 for the parts outside the CDR3, the full variable domain is DARVTQTPRHKVTEMGQEVTMRCQPILGHNTVFWYRQTMMQGLELLAYFRNRAPLDDSGMPKDRFSAEMPDATLATLKIQPSEPRDSAVYFCASGSITGTGNSPLHFGNGTRLTVT.